What follows is one T cell receptor (beta chain) and its context. The antigen remains unidentified. Other DNA sequences of this sample code for an identical CDR3. The sample originates from a study of T cell responses to AZD1222 COVID-19 vaccine. Profiling relied on immunoSEQ multiplex PCR, and the TCRdb table lists in-frame clones only, not all of them. This sample carries about 140,000 clones, about 90% of them seen once, and the ten largest clones take roughly 3.8%. V gave up 6 bases and J gave up 1 base, with 7 bases separating them. The germline V gene has CDR1 SEHNR and CDR2 FQNEAQ (reference sequence). CDR3 length: 12 amino acids. Findings of the study overall: Sampling that yielded the repertoires occurred only after the peak T cell response. Donors were chiefly white British, with a greater number of females, and clonal diversity was perhaps underestimated. Baseline seropositivity occurred in only a handful of AZD1222 recipients.

This sequence was found in an adult in good health. The gene calls are TRBV7-9 and TRBJ2-7; D gene uncertain. This specimen was peripheral blood, taken on day 0 of AZD1222 vaccination. CDR3 protein: CASSTLSYEQYF. DNA of the CDR3: TGTGCCAGCAGTACACTGTCCTACGAGCAGTACTTC.